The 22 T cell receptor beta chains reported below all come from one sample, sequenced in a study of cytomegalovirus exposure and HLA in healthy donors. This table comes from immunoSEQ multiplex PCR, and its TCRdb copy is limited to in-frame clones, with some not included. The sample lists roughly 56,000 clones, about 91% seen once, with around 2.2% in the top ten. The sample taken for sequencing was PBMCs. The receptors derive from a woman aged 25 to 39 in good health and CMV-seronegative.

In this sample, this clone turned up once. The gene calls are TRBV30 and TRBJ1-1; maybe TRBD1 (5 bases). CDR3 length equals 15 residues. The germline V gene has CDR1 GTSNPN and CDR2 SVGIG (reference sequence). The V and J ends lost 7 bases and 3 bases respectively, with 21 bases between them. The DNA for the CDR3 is TGTGCCTTTAGTGTATTAGGGGTAGGGCACACTGAAGCTTTCTTT. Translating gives CAFSVLGVGHTEAFF.

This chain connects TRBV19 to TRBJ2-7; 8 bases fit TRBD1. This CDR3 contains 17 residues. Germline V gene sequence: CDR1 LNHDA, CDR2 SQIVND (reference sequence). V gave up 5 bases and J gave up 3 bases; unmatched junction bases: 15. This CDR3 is CASSSKDRAATYYEQYF. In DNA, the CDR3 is TGTGCCAGTAGTTCAAAGGACAGGGCGGCTACCTACTACGAGCAGTACTTC.

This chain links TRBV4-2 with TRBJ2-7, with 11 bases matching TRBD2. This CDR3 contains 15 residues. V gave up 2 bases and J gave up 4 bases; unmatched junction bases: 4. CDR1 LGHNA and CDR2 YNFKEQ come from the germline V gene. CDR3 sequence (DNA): TGTGCCAGCAGCCAACAAACTAGCGGGGGATACGAGCAGTACTTC. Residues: CASSQQTSGGYEQYF.

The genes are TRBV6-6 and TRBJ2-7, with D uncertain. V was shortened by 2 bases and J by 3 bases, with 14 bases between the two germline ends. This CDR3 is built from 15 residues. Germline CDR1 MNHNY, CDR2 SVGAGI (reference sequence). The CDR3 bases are TGTGCCAGCAGTTACGACACCCCTCGGATCTACGAGCAGTACTTC. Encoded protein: CASSYDTPRIYEQYF.

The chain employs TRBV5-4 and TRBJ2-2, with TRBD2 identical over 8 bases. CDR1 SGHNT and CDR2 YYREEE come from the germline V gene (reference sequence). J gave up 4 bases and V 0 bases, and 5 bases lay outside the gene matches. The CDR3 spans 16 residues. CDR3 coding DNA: TGTGCCAGCAGCTTGGCCCTACGGGAGGGCACCGGGGAGCTGTTTTTT. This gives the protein CASSLALREGTGELFF.

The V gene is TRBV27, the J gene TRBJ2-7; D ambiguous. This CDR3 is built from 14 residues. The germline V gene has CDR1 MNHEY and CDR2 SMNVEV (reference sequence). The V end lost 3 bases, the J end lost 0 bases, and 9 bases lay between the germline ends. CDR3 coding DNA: TGTGCCAGCAGTTTTTATCTGAGCTCCTACGAGCAGTACTTC. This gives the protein CASSFYLSSYEQYF.

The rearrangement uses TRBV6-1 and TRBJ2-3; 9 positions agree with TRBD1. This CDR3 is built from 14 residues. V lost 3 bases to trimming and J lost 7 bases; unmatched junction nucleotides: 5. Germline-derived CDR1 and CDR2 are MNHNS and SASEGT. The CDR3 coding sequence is TGTGCCAGCAGTGAGGGGACAGGGAAACATACGCAGTATTTT. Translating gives CASSEGTGKHTQYF.

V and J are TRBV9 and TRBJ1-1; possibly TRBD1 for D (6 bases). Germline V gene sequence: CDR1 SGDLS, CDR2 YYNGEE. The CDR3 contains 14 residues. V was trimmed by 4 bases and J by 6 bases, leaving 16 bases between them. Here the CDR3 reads CASSTGGRGSEAFF. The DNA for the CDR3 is TGTGCCAGCAGCACTGGGGGCCGGGGTTCTGAAGCTTTCTTT.

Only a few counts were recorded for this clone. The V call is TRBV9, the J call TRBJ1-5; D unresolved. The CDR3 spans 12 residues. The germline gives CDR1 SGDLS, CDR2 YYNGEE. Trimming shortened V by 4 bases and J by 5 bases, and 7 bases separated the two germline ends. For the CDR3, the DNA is TGTGCCAGCAGCCCCGGGGATCAGCCCCAGCATTTT. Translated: CASSPGDQPQHF.

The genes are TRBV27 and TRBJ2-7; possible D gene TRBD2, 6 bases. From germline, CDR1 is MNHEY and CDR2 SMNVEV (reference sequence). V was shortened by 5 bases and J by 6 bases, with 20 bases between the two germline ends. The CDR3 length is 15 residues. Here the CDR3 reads CASSASGGIRGEQYF. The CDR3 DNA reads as TGTGCCAGCAGTGCATCCGGAGGGATACGGGGCGAGCAGTACTTC.

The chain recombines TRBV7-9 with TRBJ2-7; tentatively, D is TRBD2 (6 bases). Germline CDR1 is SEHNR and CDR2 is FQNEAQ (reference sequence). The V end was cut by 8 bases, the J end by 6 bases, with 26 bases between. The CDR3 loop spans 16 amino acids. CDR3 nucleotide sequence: TGTGCCAGCGCTCCAGCTGGGGTGGCGGGAACTCGCGAGCAGTACTTC. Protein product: CASAPAGVAGTREQYF.

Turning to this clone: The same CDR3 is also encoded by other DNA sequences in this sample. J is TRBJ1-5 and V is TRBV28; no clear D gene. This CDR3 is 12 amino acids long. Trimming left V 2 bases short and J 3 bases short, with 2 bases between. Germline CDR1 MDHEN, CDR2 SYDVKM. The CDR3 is CASSLLNQPQHF. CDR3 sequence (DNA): TGTGCCAGCAGTTTACTCAATCAGCCCCAGCATTTT.

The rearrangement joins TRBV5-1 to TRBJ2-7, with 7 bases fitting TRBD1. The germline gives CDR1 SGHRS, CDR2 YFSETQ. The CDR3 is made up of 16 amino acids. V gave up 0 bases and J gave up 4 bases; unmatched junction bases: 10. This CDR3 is CASSLVVGQKLYEQYF. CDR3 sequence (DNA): TGCGCCAGCAGCTTGGTTGTGGGACAGAAACTTTACGAGCAGTACTTC.

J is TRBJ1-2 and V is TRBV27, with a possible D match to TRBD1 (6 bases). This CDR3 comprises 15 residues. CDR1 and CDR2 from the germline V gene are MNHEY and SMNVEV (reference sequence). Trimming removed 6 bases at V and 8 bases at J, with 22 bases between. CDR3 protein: CASSPGPGALGGYTF. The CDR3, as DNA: TGTGCCAGCAGCCCGGGCCCAGGGGCGCTCGGCGGCTACACCTTC.

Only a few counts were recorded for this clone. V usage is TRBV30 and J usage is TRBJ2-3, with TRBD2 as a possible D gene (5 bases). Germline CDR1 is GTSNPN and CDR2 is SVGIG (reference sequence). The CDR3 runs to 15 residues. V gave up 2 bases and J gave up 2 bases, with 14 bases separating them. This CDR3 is CAWSTPRTYTDTQYF. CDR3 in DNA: TGTGCCTGGAGTACCCCCAGGACTTACACAGATACGCAGTATTTT.

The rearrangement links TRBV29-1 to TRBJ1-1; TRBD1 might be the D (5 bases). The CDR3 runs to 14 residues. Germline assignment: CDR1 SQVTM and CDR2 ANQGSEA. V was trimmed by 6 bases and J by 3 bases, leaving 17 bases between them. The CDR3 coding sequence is TGCAGCGTGGGGCTAGTGAGAAAGGACACTGAAGCTTTCTTT. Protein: CSVGLVRKDTEAFF.

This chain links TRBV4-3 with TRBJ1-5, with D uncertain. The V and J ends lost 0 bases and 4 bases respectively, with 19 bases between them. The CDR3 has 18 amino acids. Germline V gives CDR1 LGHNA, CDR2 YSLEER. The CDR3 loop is CASSQDWGGQVPNQPQHF. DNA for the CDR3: TGCGCCAGCAGCCAAGATTGGGGAGGTCAGGTGCCTAATCAGCCCCAGCATTTT.

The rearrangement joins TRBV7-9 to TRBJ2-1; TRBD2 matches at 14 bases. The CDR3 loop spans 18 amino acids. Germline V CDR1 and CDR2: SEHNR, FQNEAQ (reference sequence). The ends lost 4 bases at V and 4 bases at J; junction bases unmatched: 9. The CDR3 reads CASSWGLAGELSYNEQFF. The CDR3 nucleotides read TGTGCCAGCAGCTGGGGACTAGCGGGAGAATTGAGTTACAATGAGCAGTTCTTC.

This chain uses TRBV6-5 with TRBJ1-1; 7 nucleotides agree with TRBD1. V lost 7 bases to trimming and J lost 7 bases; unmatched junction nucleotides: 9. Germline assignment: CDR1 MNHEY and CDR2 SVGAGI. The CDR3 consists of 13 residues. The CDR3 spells CASILTGTDEAFF. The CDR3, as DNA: TGTGCCAGCATCCTAACCGGGACAGATGAAGCTTTCTTT.

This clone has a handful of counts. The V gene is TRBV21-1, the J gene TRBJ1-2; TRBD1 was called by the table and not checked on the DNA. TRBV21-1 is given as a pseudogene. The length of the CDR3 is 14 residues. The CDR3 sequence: CASSKDYSGRGYTF. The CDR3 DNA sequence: TGTGCCAGCAGCAAAGACTACTCAGGGCGTGGCTACACCTTC.

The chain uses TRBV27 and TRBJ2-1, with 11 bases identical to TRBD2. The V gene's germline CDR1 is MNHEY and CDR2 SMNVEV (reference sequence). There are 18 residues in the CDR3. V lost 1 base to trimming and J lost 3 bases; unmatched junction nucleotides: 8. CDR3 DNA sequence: TGTGCCAGCAGTTTATATGGGACTAGCGGAACTAACTACAATGAGCAGTTCTTC. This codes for CASSLYGTSGTNYNEQFF.

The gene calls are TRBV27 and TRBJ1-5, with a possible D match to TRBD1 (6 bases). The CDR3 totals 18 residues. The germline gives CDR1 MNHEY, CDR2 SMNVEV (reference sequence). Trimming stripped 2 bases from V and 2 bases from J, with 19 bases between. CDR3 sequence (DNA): TGTGCCAGCAGTTTACGTGTGGGTCGAACAGGGCGCAATCAGCCCCAGCATTTT. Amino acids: CASSLRVGRTGRNQPQHF.